The 21 T cell receptor beta chains reported below all come from one sample, sequenced in a study of T-cell memory formation after mild COVID-19. TCRdb itself ran the 5' RACE reads through MiXCR, one entry per CDR3 protein. The data show 150,000 to 200,000 distinct CDR3 sequences, 10% to 15% seen once. The sequencing sample was made of PBMCs or a T cell subset sorted from them (not recorded which). The receptors were gathered from a man aged 18 to 30 who had mild COVID-19 (a few samples of this study predate the infection). Cell type and time point are not known.

This clonotype was recorded a few times. The chain joins TRBV4-2 to TRBJ2-5; TRBD2 matches at 11 bases. Germline V gene lookup returns CDR1 LGHNA and CDR2 YNFKEQ. The ends lost 7 bases at V and 0 bases at J; junction bases unmatched: 4. The CDR3 runs to 15 residues. CDR3 nucleotides: TGTGCCAGCACACTACTAGCGGGGGACCAAGAGACCCAGTACTTC. Residues: CASTLLAGDQETQYF.

This chain joins TRBV7-6 and TRBJ2-3, with 7 bases that match TRBD2. The length of the CDR3 is 15 residues. The junction had 8 bases not matched to a gene; V was cut back by 2 bases and J by 6 bases. Germline assignment: CDR1 SGHVS and CDR2 FNYEAQ. The CDR3 DNA sequence: TGTGCCAGCAGCTTAATAGCGGGCCCGGAGGATACGCAGTATTTT. The encoded protein is CASSLIAGPEDTQYF.

As DNA, the CDR3 is TGTGCCAGCAGGGGACAGGGGGTGGAGACCCAGTACTTC. The encoded protein is CASRGQGVETQYF. The gene calls are TRBV7-2 and TRBJ2-5; 11 nucleotides agree with TRBD1. Trimming removed 6 bases from V and 5 bases from J; junction bases left unmatched: 2. CDR1 SGHTA and CDR2 FQGNSA come from the germline V gene. The length of the CDR3 is 13 residues. The full variable domain, with the rest looked up from reference TRBV7-2 and TRBJ2-5, is GAGVSQSPSNKVTEKGKDVELRCDPISGHTALYWYRQSLGQGLEFLIYFQGNSAPDKSGLPSDRFSAERTGGSVSTLTIQRTQQEDSAVYLCASRGQGVETQYFGPGTRLLVL.

This clonotype came up a few times. The chain carries TRBV20-1 and TRBJ1-5; 7 bases match TRBD1. The V and J ends lost 5 bases and 6 bases, in that order; junction bases with no gene match: 10. Germline V gene data show CDR1 as DFQATT and CDR2 as SNEGSKA (reference sequence). This CDR3 region has 14 residues. The CDR3 DNA is TGCAGTGCTTTCAGGACAGGAGAGACTCAGCCCCAGCATTTT. Its translation: CSAFRTGETQPQHF.

This clonotype was seen more than once but under ten times. The chain uses TRBV5-1 and TRBJ2-3; D may be TRBD1 (6 bases). CDR3 length equals 13 residues. Germline loops: CDR1 SGHRS, CDR2 YFSETQ. Between the trimmed V and J ends, which lost 5 bases and 2 bases, there was a span of 9 bases. In DNA, the CDR3 is TGCGCCAGCAGTACAGGGAACACAGATACGCAGTATTTT. Protein sequence: CASSTGNTDTQYF.

V gene TRBV5-1 combines with J gene TRBJ2-1, with D tentatively TRBD1 (6 bases). The CDR3 consists of 14 residues. Between the trimmed V and J ends, which lost 0 bases and 9 bases, there was a span of 13 bases. The germline V gene encodes CDR1 SGHRS and CDR2 YFSETQ. The CDR3 is CASSLGQGIGEQFF. DNA of the CDR3: TGCGCCAGCAGCTTGGGGCAGGGGATAGGTGAGCAGTTCTTC.

Notes on this clonotype: A single base separates this from a much larger clone, so it may be a read error. The DNA of the CDR3 is TGTGCCAGCAGCTTATCAGGGGGCTATGGCTACACCTTC. Encoded protein: CASSLSGGYGYTF. The V and J genes are TRBV7-3 and TRBJ1-2; 7 bases are shared with TRBD1. V lost 2 bases, J lost 4 bases, and 1 base stayed unmatched. CDR3 length: 13 amino acids. Per germline, CDR1 SGHTA and CDR2 FQGTGA.

This chain links TRBV18 with TRBJ2-5; D not certain. Germline-derived CDR1 and CDR2 are KGHSH and LQKENI. This CDR3 region has 12 residues. V shed 6 bases and J shed 4 bases, with 9 bases lying between them. DNA of the CDR3: TGTGCCAGCTCTAAATACCTAGAGACCCAGTACTTC. This sequence encodes CASSKYLETQYF.

This chain links TRBV5-5 with TRBJ2-3, with 7 positions matching TRBD1. Looked up from germline, CDR1 is SGHKS and CDR2 is YYEKEE (reference sequence). The ends lost 1 base at V and 4 bases at J; junction bases unmatched: 6. This CDR3 comprises 15 residues. The chain's CDR3 is CASSLSRGWADTQYF. In nucleotides, the CDR3 is TGTGCCAGCAGCTTGAGCAGGGGGTGGGCAGATACGCAGTATTTT.

This clonotype was seen many times. This chain uses TRBV7-2 with TRBJ1-6, with D hard to call. This CDR3 contains 13 residues. Germline V gives CDR1 SGHTA, CDR2 FQGNSA. The V end was cut by 2 bases, the J end by 7 bases, with 6 bases between. As DNA, the CDR3 is TGTGCCAGCAGCTTAATGCCCAATTCACCCCTCCACTTT. Amino acid sequence: CASSLMPNSPLHF.

CDR3 coding DNA: TGCGCCAGCAGCTTCAGACAAAACAATGAGCAGTTCTTC. It is translated as CASSFRQNNEQFF. The V and J genes are TRBV5-1 and TRBJ2-1; D call uncertain. This CDR3 region has 13 residues. V shed 2 bases and J shed 5 bases, with 8 bases lying between them. Germline assignment: CDR1 SGHRS and CDR2 YFSETQ.

This clonotype appeared a few times. The rearrangement joins TRBV7-2 to TRBJ1-6; 7 nucleotides line up with TRBD1. From germline, CDR1 is SGHTA and CDR2 FQGNSA. The length of the CDR3 is 14 residues. V lost 5 bases, J lost 10 bases, and 8 bases stayed unmatched. The chain's CDR3 is CASSPGQAGSPLHF. The CDR3 DNA is TGTGCCAGCAGCCCCGGACAGGCGGGATCACCCCTCCACTTT.

A few counts support this clonotype. J is TRBJ2-5 and V is TRBV7-2; D unclear. Looked up from germline, CDR1 is SGHTA and CDR2 is FQGNSA. The CDR3 has 13 amino acids. Trimming removed 1 base at V and 4 bases at J, with 7 bases between. The CDR3 DNA reads TGTGCCAGCAGCTTAGTTCTAACAGAGACCCAGTACTTC. This sequence encodes CASSLVLTETQYF.

This clonotype was seen a handful of times. This sequence joins TRBV5-6 and TRBJ1-1; 7 bases match TRBD1. The ends lost 5 bases at V and 4 bases at J; junction bases unmatched: 8. Germline V gives CDR1 SGHDT, CDR2 YYEEEE. There are 14 residues in the CDR3. The CDR3 loop is CASRLQGLGTEAFF. The CDR3 bases are TGTGCCAGCAGGCTACAGGGGTTGGGCACTGAAGCTTTCTTT.

The CDR3 DNA sequence: TGTGCCAGCAGGACCGGGCCAACTTATGGCTACACCTTC. Its protein product is CASRTGPTYGYTF. The rearrangement uses TRBV6-5 and TRBJ1-2; D gene uncertain. CDR1 and CDR2 from the germline V gene are MNHEY and SVGAGI. This CDR3 is 13 amino acids long. Trimming shortened V by 6 bases and J by 5 bases, and 13 bases separated the two germline ends.

This chain connects TRBV3-1 to TRBJ2-1; the D gene could be TRBD1 or TRBD2 (5 bases each). Germline CDR1 is LGHDT and CDR2 is YNNKEL (reference sequence). The CDR3 is 17 residues long. Trimming took off 4 bases at V and 4 bases at J, with 20 bases between the two ends. In DNA form, the CDR3 reads TGTGCCAGCAGCCTCACCCTGGGACCGCTCCGATACAATGAGCAGTTCTTC. Protein: CASSLTLGPLRYNEQFF.

In its sample, this clonotype was seen a few times. CDR3 DNA sequence: TGTGCCAGCAGCCTAGGACAGGGGGCTAGCTATGGCTACACCTTC. Encoded protein: CASSLGQGASYGYTF. The chain employs TRBV7-9 and TRBJ1-2; 11 nucleotides line up with TRBD1. J lost 4 bases, V lost 5 bases, and 6 bases had no gene match. This CDR3 spans 15 amino acids. Per germline, CDR1 SEHNR and CDR2 FQNEAQ (reference sequence).

The chain links TRBV5-1 to TRBJ2-1, with 13 nucleotides matching TRBD2. The germline V gene encodes CDR1 SGHRS and CDR2 YFSETQ. The trim removed 3 bases at V and 8 bases at J, leaving 8 bases unmatched. This CDR3 has 16 residues. CDR3: CASSSLTSGGAHEQFF. CDR3 DNA: TGCGCCAGCAGCTCCCTTACTAGCGGGGGGGCACATGAGCAGTTCTTC.

The rearrangement links TRBV10-3 to TRBJ1-1, with no clear D. Germline assignment: CDR1 ENHRY and CDR2 SYGVKD. Trimming cost V 5 bases and J 0 bases, with 13 bases left between them. The CDR3 totals 15 residues. The CDR3: CAISPAPSLNTEAFF. The CDR3 DNA reads as TGTGCCATCAGTCCCGCCCCTTCGTTGAACACTGAAGCTTTCTTT.

This clonotype was recorded many times. The rearrangement links TRBV5-1 to TRBJ2-3; D is ambiguous. This CDR3 region has 13 residues. V was trimmed by 1 base and J by 3 bases, leaving 6 bases between them. Germline V gene sequence: CDR1 SGHRS, CDR2 YFSETQ. The CDR3 DNA reads as TGCGCCAGCAGCTTGCCTACTACAGATACGCAGTATTTT. Protein: CASSLPTTDTQYF.

The V call is TRBV28, the J call TRBJ2-7; 8 bases are a match to TRBD1. The CDR3 has 13 residues. From germline, CDR1 is MDHEN and CDR2 SYDVKM. The J segment lost 6 bases and the V segment lost 7 bases, leaving 8 bases of the junction unmatched. The CDR3 DNA is TGTGCCAGCAATGCACAGGGGGTCTTCGAGCAGTACGTC. Translation gives CASNAQGVFEQYV.